The 4 T cell receptor beta chains presented below share a single source sample, sequenced in a study of shared clonotypes between healthy human individuals (dated by TCRdb to 2018 to 2021). CD8 naive samples were obtained by positive selection for CCR7 among CD45RO-negative cells, yielding a CD45RA+CCR7+ population from which TemRA cells were excluded. The library came from the immunoSEQ multiplex PCR assay. TCRdb re-hosts the immuneACCESS table, in-frame sequences only. Its copies lack some clones; in the studies checked, an unresolved V gene accounts for under half of them, and the cause for the rest is not known. The sample table holds about 2.1 million clones, of which 93% were seen once. The ten largest make up more than 1.5% of the sample. Sequencing was done on a sample of naive CD8+ T cells from PBMCs. Reading the label with the study, this specimen's cell subset or site is: CD45RA+CCR7+. The receptors shown here come from a young man in good health. Some clones in this sample may be carry-over from other donors' samples.

The rearrangement joins TRBV7-2 to TRBJ1-1; TRBD1 is a possible D gene (5 bases). This CDR3 region has 14 residues. Germline loops: CDR1 SGHTA, CDR2 FQGNSA. Trimming took 1 base from V and 9 from J, leaving 15 bases between them. The CDR3 DNA reads TGTGCCAGCAGCTTAGGAACTTCGACAGTTCAAGCTTTCTTT. Its translation: CASSLGTSTVQAFF.

The chain links TRBV4-3 to TRBJ2-7; 7 nucleotides agree with TRBD1. Germline assignment: CDR1 LGHNA and CDR2 YSLEER. The J segment lost 2 bases and the V segment lost 4 bases, leaving 8 bases of the junction unmatched. The CDR3 has 15 amino acids. CDR3 nucleotide sequence: TGCGCCAGCAGCCTCGTCAGGGGGAGTCCCTACGAGCAGTACTTC. Its translation: CASSLVRGSPYEQYF.

The chain couples TRBV27 to TRBJ2-7, with D possibly being TRBD1 or TRBD2 (5 bases each). CDR3 length: 17 residues. V lost 1 base and J 0 bases, leaving 16 bases between the germline ends. The V gene's germline CDR1 is MNHEY and CDR2 SMNVEV (reference sequence). The CDR3 sequence is CASSLYAGTLTSYEQYF. DNA of the CDR3: TGTGCCAGCAGTTTATATGCTGGGACGTTGACCTCCTACGAGCAGTACTTC.

The chain couples TRBV6-6 to TRBJ2-1, with a possible D match to TRBD2 (5 bases). The CDR3 length is 15 residues. Trimming pared 8 bases from V and 6 bases from J, leaving 20 bases between. CDR1 and CDR2 from the germline V gene are MNHNY and SVGAGI (reference sequence). In DNA, the CDR3 is TGTGCCAGCGCGTCGGGGAGCGAATTTTCCAATGAGCAGTTCTTC. This codes for CASASGSEFSNEQFF.